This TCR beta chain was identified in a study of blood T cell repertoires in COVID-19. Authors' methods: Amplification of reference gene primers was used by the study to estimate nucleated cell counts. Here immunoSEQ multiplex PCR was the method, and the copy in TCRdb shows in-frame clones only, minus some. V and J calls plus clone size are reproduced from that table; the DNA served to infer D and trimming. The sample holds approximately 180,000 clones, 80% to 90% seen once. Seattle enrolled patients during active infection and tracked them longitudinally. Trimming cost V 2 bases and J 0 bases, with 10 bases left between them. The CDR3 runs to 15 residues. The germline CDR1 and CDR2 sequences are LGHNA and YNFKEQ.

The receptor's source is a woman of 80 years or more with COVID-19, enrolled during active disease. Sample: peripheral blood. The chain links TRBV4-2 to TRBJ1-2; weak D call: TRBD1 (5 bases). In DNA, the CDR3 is TGTGCCAGCAGCCAACCAGGGATGGCTAACTATGGCTACACCTTC. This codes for CASSQPGMANYGYTF.